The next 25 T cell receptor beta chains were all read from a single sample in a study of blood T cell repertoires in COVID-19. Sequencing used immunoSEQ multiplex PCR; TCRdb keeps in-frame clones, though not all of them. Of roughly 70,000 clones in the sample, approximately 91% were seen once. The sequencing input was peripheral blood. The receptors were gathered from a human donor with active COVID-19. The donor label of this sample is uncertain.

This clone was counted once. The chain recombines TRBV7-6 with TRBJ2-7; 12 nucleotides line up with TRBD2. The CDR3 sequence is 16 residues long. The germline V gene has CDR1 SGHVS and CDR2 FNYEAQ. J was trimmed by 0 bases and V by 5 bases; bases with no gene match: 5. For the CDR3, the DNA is TGTGCCAGCAGCCTCCTGACTAGCGGGAGCTCCTACGAGCAGTACTTC. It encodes CASSLLTSGSSYEQYF. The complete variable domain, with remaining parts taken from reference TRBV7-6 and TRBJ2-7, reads GAGVSQSPRYKVTKRGQDVALRCDPISGHVSLYWYRQALGQGPEFLTYFNYEAQQDKSGLPNDRFSAERPEGSISTLTIQRTEQRDSAMYRCASSLLTSGSSYEQYFGPGTRLTVT.

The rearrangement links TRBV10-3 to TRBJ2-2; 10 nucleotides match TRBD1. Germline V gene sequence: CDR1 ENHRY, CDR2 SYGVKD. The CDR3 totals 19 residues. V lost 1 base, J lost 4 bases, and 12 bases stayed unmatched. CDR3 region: CAISEFGTGDPRGTGELFF. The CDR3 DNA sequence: TGTGCCATCAGTGAGTTTGGGACAGGGGACCCGCGAGGCACCGGGGAGCTGTTTTTT.

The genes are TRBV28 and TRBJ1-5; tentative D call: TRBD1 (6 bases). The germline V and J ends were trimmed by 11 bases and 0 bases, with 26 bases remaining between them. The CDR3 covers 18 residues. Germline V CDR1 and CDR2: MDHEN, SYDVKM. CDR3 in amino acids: CAVRSSGTTVYSNQPQHF. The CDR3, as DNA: TGTGCCGTCCGCAGCTCCGGGACAACAGTCTATAGCAATCAGCCCCAGCATTTT.

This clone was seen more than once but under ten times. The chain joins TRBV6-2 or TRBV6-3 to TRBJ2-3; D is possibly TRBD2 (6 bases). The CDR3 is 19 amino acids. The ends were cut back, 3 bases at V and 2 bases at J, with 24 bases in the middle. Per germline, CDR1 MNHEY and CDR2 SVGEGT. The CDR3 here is CASSYHYGREPLLTDTQYF. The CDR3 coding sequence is TGTGCCAGCAGTTATCATTATGGTCGGGAGCCTCTTCTCACAGATACGCAGTATTTT.

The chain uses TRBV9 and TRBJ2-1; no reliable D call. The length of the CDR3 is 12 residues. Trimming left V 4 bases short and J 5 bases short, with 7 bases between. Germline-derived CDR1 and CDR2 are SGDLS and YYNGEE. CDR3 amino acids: CASSPFDNEQFF. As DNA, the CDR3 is TGTGCCAGCAGCCCGTTTGACAATGAGCAGTTCTTC.

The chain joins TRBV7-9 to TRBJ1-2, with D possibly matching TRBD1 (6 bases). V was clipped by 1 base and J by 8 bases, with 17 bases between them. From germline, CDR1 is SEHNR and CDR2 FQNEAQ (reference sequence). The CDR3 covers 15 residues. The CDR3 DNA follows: TGTGCCAGCAGCTTAGGAAGTTCTCAAAGGGGGGGCTACACCTTC. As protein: CASSLGSSQRGGYTF.

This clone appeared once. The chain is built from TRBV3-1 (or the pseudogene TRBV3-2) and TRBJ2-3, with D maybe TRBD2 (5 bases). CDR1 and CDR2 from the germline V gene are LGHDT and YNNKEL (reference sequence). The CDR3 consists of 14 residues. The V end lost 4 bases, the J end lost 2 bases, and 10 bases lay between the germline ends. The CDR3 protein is CASSPGLHTDTQYF. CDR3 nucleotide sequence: TGTGCCAGCAGCCCCGGACTTCACACAGATACGCAGTATTTT.

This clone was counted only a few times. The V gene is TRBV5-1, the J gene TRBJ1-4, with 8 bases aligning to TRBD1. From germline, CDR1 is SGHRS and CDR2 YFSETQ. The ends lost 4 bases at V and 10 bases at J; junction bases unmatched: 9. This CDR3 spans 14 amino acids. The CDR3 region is CASSETGVFGKLFF. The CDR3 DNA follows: TGCGCCAGCAGCGAGACAGGGGTATTTGGAAAACTGTTTTTT.

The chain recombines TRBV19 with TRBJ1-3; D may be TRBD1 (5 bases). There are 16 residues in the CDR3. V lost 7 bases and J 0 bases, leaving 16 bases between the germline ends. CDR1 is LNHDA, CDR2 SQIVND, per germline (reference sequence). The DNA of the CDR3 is TGTGCCAGTACCCCTTTGACAGCGAACTCTGGAAACACCATATATTTT. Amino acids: CASTPLTANSGNTIYF.

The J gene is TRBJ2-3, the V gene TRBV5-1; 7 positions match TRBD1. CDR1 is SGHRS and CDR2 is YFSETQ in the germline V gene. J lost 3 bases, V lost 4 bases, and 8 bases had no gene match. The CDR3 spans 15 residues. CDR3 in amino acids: CASSQVQGTTDTQYF. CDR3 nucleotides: TGCGCCAGCAGCCAGGTACAGGGGACGACAGATACGCAGTATTTT.

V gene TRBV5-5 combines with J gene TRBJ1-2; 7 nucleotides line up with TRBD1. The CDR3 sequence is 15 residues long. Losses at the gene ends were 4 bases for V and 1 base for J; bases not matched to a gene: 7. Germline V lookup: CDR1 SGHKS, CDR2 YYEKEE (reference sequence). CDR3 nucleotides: TGTGCCAGCAGCCTGGGACAGCTAAATAACTATGGCTACACCTTC. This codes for CASSLGQLNNYGYTF. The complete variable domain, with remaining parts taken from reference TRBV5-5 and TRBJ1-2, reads DAGVTQSPTHLIKTRGQQVTLRCSPISGHKSVSWYQQVLGQGPQFIFQYYEKEERGRGNFPDRFSARQFPNYSSELNVNALLLGDSALYLCASSLGQLNNYGYTFGSGTRLTVV.

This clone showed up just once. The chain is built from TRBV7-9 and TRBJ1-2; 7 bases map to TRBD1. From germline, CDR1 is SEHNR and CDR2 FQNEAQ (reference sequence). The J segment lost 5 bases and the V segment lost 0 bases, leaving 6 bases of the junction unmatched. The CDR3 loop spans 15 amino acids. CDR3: CASSLAIQGHYGYTF. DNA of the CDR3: TGTGCCAGCAGCTTAGCCATACAGGGGCATTATGGCTACACCTTC.

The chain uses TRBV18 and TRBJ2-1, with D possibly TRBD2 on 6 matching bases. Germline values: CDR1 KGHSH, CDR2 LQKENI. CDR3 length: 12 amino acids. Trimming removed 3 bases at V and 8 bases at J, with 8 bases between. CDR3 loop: CASSPGTYEQFF. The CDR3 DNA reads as TGTGCCAGCTCACCGGGGACTTATGAGCAGTTCTTC.

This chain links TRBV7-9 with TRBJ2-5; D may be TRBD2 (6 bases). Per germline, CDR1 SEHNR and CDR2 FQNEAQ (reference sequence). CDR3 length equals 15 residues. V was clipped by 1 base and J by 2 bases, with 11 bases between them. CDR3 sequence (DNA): TGTGCCAGCAGCTTAGGACTAGGACCACAAGAGACCCAGTACTTC. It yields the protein CASSLGLGPQETQYF.

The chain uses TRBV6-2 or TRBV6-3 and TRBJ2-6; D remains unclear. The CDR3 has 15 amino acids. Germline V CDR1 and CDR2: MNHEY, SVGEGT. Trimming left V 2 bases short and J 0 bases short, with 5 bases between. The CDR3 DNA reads TGTGCCAGCAGTTACGGGCTCTCTGGGGCCAACGTCCTGACTTTC. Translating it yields CASSYGLSGANVLTF.

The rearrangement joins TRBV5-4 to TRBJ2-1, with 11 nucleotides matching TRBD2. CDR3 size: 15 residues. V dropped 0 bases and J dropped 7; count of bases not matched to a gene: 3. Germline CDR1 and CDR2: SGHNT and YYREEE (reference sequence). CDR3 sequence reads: CASSLVASGRNEQFF. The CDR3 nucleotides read TGTGCCAGCAGCTTGGTAGCTAGCGGGAGGAATGAGCAGTTCTTC.

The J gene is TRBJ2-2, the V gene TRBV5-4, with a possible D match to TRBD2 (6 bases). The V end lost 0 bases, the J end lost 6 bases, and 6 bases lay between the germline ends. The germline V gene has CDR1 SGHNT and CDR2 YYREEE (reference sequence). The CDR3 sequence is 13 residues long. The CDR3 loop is CASSLGGAGELFF. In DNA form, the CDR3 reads TGTGCCAGCAGCTTGGGGGGGGCCGGGGAGCTGTTTTTT.

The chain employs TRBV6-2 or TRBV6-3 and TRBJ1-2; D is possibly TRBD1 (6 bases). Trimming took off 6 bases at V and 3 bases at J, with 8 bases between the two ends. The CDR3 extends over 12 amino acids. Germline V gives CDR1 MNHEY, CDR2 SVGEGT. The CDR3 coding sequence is TGTGCCAGCAGCGGACAGCACTATGGCTACACCTTC. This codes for CASSGQHYGYTF.

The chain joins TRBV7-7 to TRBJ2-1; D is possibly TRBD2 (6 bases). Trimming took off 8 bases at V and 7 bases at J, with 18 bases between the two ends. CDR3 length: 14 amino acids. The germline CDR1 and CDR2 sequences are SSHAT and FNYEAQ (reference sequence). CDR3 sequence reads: CASARGRRPNEQFF. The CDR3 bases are TGTGCCAGCGCTCGGGGGAGGAGGCCAAATGAGCAGTTCTTC.

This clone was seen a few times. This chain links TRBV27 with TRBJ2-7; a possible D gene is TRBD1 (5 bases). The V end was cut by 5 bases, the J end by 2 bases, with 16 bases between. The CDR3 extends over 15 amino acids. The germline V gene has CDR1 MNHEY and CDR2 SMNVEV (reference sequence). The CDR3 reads CASSQGSHGAYEQYF. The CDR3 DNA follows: TGTGCCAGCAGTCAGGGATCACATGGGGCCTACGAGCAGTACTTC.

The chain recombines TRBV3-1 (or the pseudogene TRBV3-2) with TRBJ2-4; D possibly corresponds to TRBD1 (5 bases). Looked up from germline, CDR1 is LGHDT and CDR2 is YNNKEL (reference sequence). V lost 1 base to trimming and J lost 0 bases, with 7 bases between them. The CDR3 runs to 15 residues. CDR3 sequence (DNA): TGTGCCAGCAGCCAAGGTACAGGAGCCAAAAACATTCAGTACTTC. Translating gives CASSQGTGAKNIQYF.

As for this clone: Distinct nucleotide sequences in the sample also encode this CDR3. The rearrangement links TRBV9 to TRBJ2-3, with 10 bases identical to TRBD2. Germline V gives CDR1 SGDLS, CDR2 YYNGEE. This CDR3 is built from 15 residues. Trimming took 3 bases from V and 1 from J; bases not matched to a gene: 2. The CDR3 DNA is TGTGCCAGCAGCGCGACTAGCGGGCGCACAGATACGCAGTATTTT. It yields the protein CASSATSGRTDTQYF.

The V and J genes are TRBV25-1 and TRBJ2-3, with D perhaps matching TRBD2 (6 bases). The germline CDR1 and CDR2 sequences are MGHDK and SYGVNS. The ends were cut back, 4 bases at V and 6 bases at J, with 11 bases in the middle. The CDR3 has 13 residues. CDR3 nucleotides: TGTGCCAGCAGTGCCGGTGGAGGGGATACGCAGTATTTT. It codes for CASSAGGGDTQYF.

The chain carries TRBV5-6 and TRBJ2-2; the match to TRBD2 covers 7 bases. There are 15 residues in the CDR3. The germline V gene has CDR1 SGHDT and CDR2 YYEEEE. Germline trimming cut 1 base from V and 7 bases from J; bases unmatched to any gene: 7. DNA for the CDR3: TGTGCCAGCAGCTTGCTAGCGGAGTGGGACGGGGAGCTGTTTTTT. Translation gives CASSLLAEWDGELFF.

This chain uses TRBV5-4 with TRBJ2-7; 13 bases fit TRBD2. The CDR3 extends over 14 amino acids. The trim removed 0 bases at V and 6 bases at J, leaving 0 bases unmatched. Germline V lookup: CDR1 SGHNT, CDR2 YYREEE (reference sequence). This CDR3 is CASSLGTSGGEQYF. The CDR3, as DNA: TGTGCCAGCAGCTTGGGGACTAGCGGGGGCGAGCAGTACTTC.